These 19 T cell receptor beta chains were all obtained from the same sample, sequenced in a study of cytomegalovirus exposure and HLA in healthy donors. 60 Vbeta and 13 Jbeta primers were used in PCR. The assay was immunoSEQ multiplex PCR, and TCRdb's table has in-frame clones only and misses some. The data hold 75,000 to 95,000 clones, with around 80% observed a single time. Sequencing was carried out using PBMCs. These receptors were obtained from a human donor in good health.

The table lists this clone with many counts. The chain uses TRBV9 and TRBJ1-1; D not certain. Between the trimmed V and J ends, which lost 2 bases and 0 bases, there was a span of 8 bases. Per germline, CDR1 SGDLS and CDR2 YYNGEE. There are 14 residues in the CDR3. CDR3 bases: TGTGCCAGCAGCGTGGCGGGGATGAACACTGAAGCTTTCTTT. Translation: CASSVAGMNTEAFF.

This sequence joins TRBV19 and TRBJ2-2, with 8 nucleotides matching TRBD1. Germline V gene sequence: CDR1 LNHDA, CDR2 SQIVND (reference sequence). CDR3 size: 16 residues. The V gene end was trimmed by 2 bases and the J gene end by 5 bases; junction bases not matched to a gene: 7. The CDR3 loop reads CASSIRQGAPTGELFF. In nucleotides, the CDR3 is TGTGCCAGTAGTATAAGGCAGGGGGCGCCGACCGGGGAGCTGTTTTTT.

This clone turned up a few times. This chain joins TRBV2 and TRBJ1-1; 7 bases line up with TRBD1. Germline V gives CDR1 SNHLY, CDR2 FYNNEI. Unmatched junction bases numbered 11, after V lost 3 bases and J lost 4 bases. The CDR3 totals 16 residues. The CDR3 nucleotides are TGTGCCAGCAGTGAGTTAGACAGGGCGGTTGGCACTGAAGCTTTCTTT. It encodes CASSELDRAVGTEAFF.

The V call is TRBV10-1, the J call TRBJ2-1, with unresolved D. Germline CDR1 reads WNHNN; CDR2 reads SYGVQD (reference sequence). V was cut by 0 bases and J by 2 bases, with 8 bases left in between. The CDR3 has 15 amino acids. The CDR3 coding sequence is TGCGCCAGCAGTGAGTCCACAGCTCCCTACAATGAGCAGTTCTTC. Its translation: CASSESTAPYNEQFF.

This chain connects TRBV19 to TRBJ1-1; D is unclear. The CDR3 runs 13 residues. Germline assignment: CDR1 LNHDA and CDR2 SQIVND (reference sequence). V was shortened by 3 bases and J by 5 bases, with 10 bases between the two germline ends. CDR3 sequence (DNA): TGTGCCAGTAGTATCTGGGAGGATACTGAAGCTTTCTTT. It is translated as CASSIWEDTEAFF.

V gene TRBV27 combines with J gene TRBJ1-3; D is unclear. The CDR3 runs to 13 residues. Per germline, CDR1 MNHEY and CDR2 SMNVEV (reference sequence). Trimming stripped 6 bases from V and 2 bases from J, with 8 bases between. CDR3: CASSYSPGNTIYF. The CDR3, as DNA: TGTGCCAGCAGCTATAGCCCTGGAAACACCATATATTTT.

Worth noting for this clone: Other DNA variants within this sample encode the same CDR3. The chain combines TRBV6-6 with TRBJ1-5, with D uncertain. The ends were cut back, 5 bases at V and 7 bases at J, with 21 bases in the middle. The length of the CDR3 is 16 residues. Germline-derived CDR1 and CDR2 are MNHNY and SVGAGI (reference sequence). The CDR3 DNA reads TGTGCCAGCAGTAGACATAGGGAGGTGGTAAGACAGCCCCAGCATTTT. Translation gives CASSRHREVVRQPQHF.

The chain couples TRBV2 to TRBJ1-3; 7 bases fit TRBD1. The CDR3 is 15 amino acids. Germline V lookup: CDR1 SNHLY, CDR2 FYNNEI. The V and J ends lost 1 base and 3 bases, in that order; junction bases with no gene match: 3. CDR3 in DNA: TGTGCCAGCAGTGAAGGGGCAGGGGGTGGAAACACCATATATTTT. The encoded protein is CASSEGAGGGNTIYF.

The V and J genes are TRBV13 and TRBJ2-7; 7 nucleotides align to TRBD1. The CDR3 consists of 15 residues. V gave up 1 base and J gave up 3 bases; unmatched junction bases: 6. The germline CDR1 and CDR2 sequences are PRHDT and FYEKMQ (reference sequence). The CDR3 coding sequence is TGTGCCAGCAGCTTAGAAACAGGGGCCATCTACGAGCAGTACTTC. It encodes CASSLETGAIYEQYF.

The chain links TRBV5-5 to TRBJ2-3; unclear D gene. CDR3 length equals 15 residues. Trimming pared 2 bases from V and 0 bases from J, leaving 10 bases between. From germline, CDR1 is SGHKS and CDR2 YYEKEE (reference sequence). The CDR3 is CASSFRQPSTDTQYF. The CDR3 DNA is TGTGCCAGCAGCTTTAGACAACCTAGCACAGATACGCAGTATTTT.

The rearrangement uses TRBV7-9 and TRBJ1-3; no reliable D call. The CDR3 spans 15 residues. V was pared by 5 bases and J by 4 bases, with 15 bases between. Germline V lookup: CDR1 SEHNR, CDR2 FQNEAQ (reference sequence). The CDR3 spells CASSPIRGMGNTIYF. The CDR3, as DNA: TGTGCCAGCAGCCCTATCCGGGGAATGGGAAACACCATATATTTT.

The rearrangement links TRBV6-1 to TRBJ1-5; D remains unclear. CDR1 and CDR2 from the germline V gene are MNHNS and SASEGT. This CDR3 has 13 residues. Trimming cost V 6 bases and J 0 bases, with 6 bases left between them. The CDR3 nucleotides are TGTGCCAGCAGCGACATTAGCAATCAGCCCCAGCATTTT. It yields the protein CASSDISNQPQHF.

The V call is TRBV5-1, the J call TRBJ1-1, with D tentatively TRBD1 (6 bases). Germline V gene sequence: CDR1 SGHRS, CDR2 YFSETQ. V was trimmed by 3 bases and J by 0 bases, leaving 6 bases between them. This CDR3 comprises 13 residues. The chain's CDR3 is CASSSGVNTEAFF. CDR3 sequence (DNA): TGCGCCAGCAGCTCAGGGGTGAACACTGAAGCTTTCTTT.

The chain links TRBV29-1 to TRBJ2-7; tentatively, D is TRBD1 (6 bases). Germline V CDR1 and CDR2: SQVTM, ANQGSEA. V was pared by 4 bases and J by 3 bases, with 10 bases between. There are 12 residues in the CDR3. The CDR3 bases are TGCAGCGTTGGACAGGCTATCTACGAGCAGTACTTC. As protein: CSVGQAIYEQYF.

This sequence joins TRBV2 and TRBJ1-3; D is possibly TRBD1 (5 bases). Trimming pared 7 bases from V and 0 bases from J, leaving 13 bases between. The CDR3 contains 15 residues. CDR1 and CDR2 (germline): SNHLY, FYNNEI. CDR3 sequence (DNA): TGTGCCAGCAACGGACATTGGAGCTCTGGAAACACCATATATTTT. This sequence encodes CASNGHWSSGNTIYF.

This sequence joins TRBV7-2 and TRBJ1-2; D remains unclear. This CDR3 is 15 amino acids long. Deletions cut 4 bases from V and 8 bases from J, with 20 bases between. Germline CDR1 is SGHTA and CDR2 is FQGNSA. This CDR3 reads CASSSFGGLPSGYTF. DNA for the CDR3: TGTGCCAGCAGCTCCTTTGGAGGGCTCCCATCGGGCTACACCTTC.

This chain links TRBV6-1 with TRBJ1-5, with D tentatively TRBD1 (5 bases). Germline V gene lookup returns CDR1 MNHNS and CDR2 SASEGT. The CDR3 contains 14 residues. The CDR3 sequence is CVSGEGPVVQPQHF. In DNA, the CDR3 is TGTGTCTCCGGGGAGGGGCCGGTAGTTCAGCCCCAGCATTTT.

The genes are TRBV6-5 and TRBJ1-6; D remains unclear. CDR1 and CDR2 from the germline V gene are MNHEY and SVGAGI. V lost 4 bases, J lost 18 bases, and 19 bases lay in between. The CDR3 is 13 residues long. The CDR3 protein is CASSSHGAGFHHF. The DNA for the CDR3 is TGTGCCAGCAGTTCCCACGGAGCCGGTTTCCACCACTTT.

The chain recombines TRBV7-2 with TRBJ2-7; D not resolved. This CDR3 region has 14 residues. The V end lost 5 bases, the J end lost 0 bases, and 11 bases lay between the germline ends. Germline CDR1 is SGHTA and CDR2 is FQGNSA. CDR3 coding DNA: TGTGCCAGCAGCACCCAAAGTAGCTCCTACGAGCAGTACTTC. Translated: CASSTQSSSYEQYF.